This entry describes one T cell receptor (beta chain). TCRdb used MiXCR to reprocess the RT-PCR reads, holding one entry per CDR3 protein. This table holds more than 850,000 distinct CDR3 sequences, around 17% found once. This CDR3 spans 15 amino acids. The V gene lost 5 bases and the J gene lost 0 bases, with 11 bases spanning the gap. Per the germline V gene, CDR1 is SEHNR and CDR2 is FQNEAQ (reference sequence). This specimen belongs to a study of patients and donors after allogeneic stem cell transplantation. The chain recombines TRBV7-9 with TRBJ2-1, with D hard to call. Sequencing was carried out using blood, either unsorted or a sorted T cell fraction (not recorded which). This receptor was taken from a human donor who was either an allogeneic HSCT recipient or a stem cell or donor lymphocyte infusion donor (not recorded which). It is not recorded whose cells these are; they may come from a transplant donor. The CDR3 region has the DNA TGTGCCAGCAGCCCTAGGGTAAGCTCCTACAATGAGCAGTTCTTC. Residues: CASSPRVSSYNEQFF.